The 12 T cell receptor beta chains given below trace back to one sample, sequenced in a study of regulatory T cells in long-lasting Graves disease. Library construction for TCR beta used iRepertoire HTBI primers and Arm-PCR of CDR3 regions. TCRdb analysed the multiplex PCR reads with MiXCR anew, one entry per CDR3 protein. The top ten hold roughly 13% of the sample, which has about 460,000 distinct CDR3 sequences, roughly 23% seen once. Noted time point: persistent/refractory GD, antithyroid drugs over 5 years with positive TRAb. With RNA extracted from PBMCs as input, the TCR library was made. Specimen: peripheral blood mononuclear cells (PBMCs), collected when the disease was refractory, from a patient treated with antithyroid drugs. The receptors shown here come from a female donor with Graves disease.

This clonotype was seen only a few times. This rearrangement joins TRBV5-1 to TRBJ1-4; 9 nucleotides line up with TRBD1. V lost 3 bases, J lost 4 bases, and 7 bases stayed unmatched. This CDR3 region has 16 residues. Germline V lookup: CDR1 SGHRS, CDR2 YFSETQ. DNA for the CDR3: TGCGCCAGCAGCTGGGACAGGGTCCGCGATAATGAAAAACTGTTTTTT. It specifies CASSWDRVRDNEKLFF. The variable domain in full, completed from reference TRBV5-1 and TRBJ1-4, reads KAGVTQTPRYLIKTRGQQVTLSCSPISGHRSVSWYQQTPGQGLQFLFEYFSETQRNKGNFPGRFSGRQFSNSRSEMNVSTLELGDSALYLCASSWDRVRDNEKLFFGSGTQLSVL.

Written as DNA, the CDR3 is TGTGCCAGCAGCTCTCCGCCCGGGAGGGCCCCCGAGCAGTACTTC. As protein: CASSSPPGRAPEQYF. The chain carries TRBV7-9 and TRBJ2-7; 8 bases map to TRBD2. Germline V CDR1 and CDR2: SEHNR, FQNEAQ (reference sequence). This CDR3 has 15 amino acids. Trimming took 4 bases from V and 6 from J; bases not matched to a gene: 11.

This clonotype has at least ten counts. This chain uses TRBV27 with TRBJ2-7; D is perhaps TRBD2 (5 bases). Germline loops: CDR1 MNHEY, CDR2 SMNVEV (reference sequence). This CDR3 comprises 17 residues. The V end was cut by 3 bases, the J end by 0 bases, with 18 bases between. CDR3 in DNA: TGTGCCAGCAGTTTTTCGCTAGTTTGGGAGAGCTCCTACGAGCAGTACTTC. Translated, it gives CASSFSLVWESSYEQYF.

The rearrangement joins TRBV7-2 to TRBJ1-2; 10 nucleotides align to TRBD1. Trimming cost V 7 bases and J 4 bases; bases outside gene matches: 9. CDR1 is SGHTA, CDR2 FQGNSA, per germline. CDR3 size: 15 residues. The CDR3 coding sequence is TGTGCCAGCACCCCTGGGGACAGGGGAGTCTATGGCTACACCTTC. Translated: CASTPGDRGVYGYTF.

V usage is TRBV20-1 and J usage is TRBJ2-7; 7 nucleotides match TRBD1. V dropped 4 bases and J dropped 2; count of bases not matched to a gene: 8. Germline assignment: CDR1 DFQATT and CDR2 SNEGSKA (reference sequence). The CDR3 length is 14 residues. The CDR3 loop is CSATRTGDTYEQYF. The CDR3 nucleotides are TGCAGTGCTACCAGGACAGGCGACACCTACGAGCAGTACTTC.

This clonotype was seen at least ten times. The rearrangement links TRBV20-1 to TRBJ2-7; 9 nucleotides align to TRBD1. Losses at the gene ends were 6 bases for V and 8 bases for J; bases not matched to a gene: 5. CDR3 size: 11 residues. Germline CDR1 and CDR2: DFQATT and SNEGSKA (reference sequence). CDR3 protein: CSAKGQGKQYF. The CDR3 nucleotides read TGCAGTGCAAAGGGACAGGGCAAGCAGTACTTC.

This clonotype was observed a handful of times. The chain uses TRBV6-1 and TRBJ2-7; no firm D call. Germline V gene sequence: CDR1 MNHNS, CDR2 SASEGT. V lost 0 bases, J lost 7 bases, and 19 bases lay in between. The CDR3 has 16 residues. Here the CDR3 reads CASSEALPASMGEQYF. CDR3 coding DNA: TGTGCCAGCAGTGAAGCGCTTCCCGCTTCGATGGGGGAGCAGTACTTC.

To note about this clonotype: Being one base from a much bigger clone, this may be a read error. The genes are TRBV5-1 and TRBJ1-2, with D hard to call. Germline CDR1 and CDR2: SGHRS and YFSETQ. The CDR3 has 15 amino acids. V shed 3 bases and J shed 1 base, with 13 bases lying between them. The CDR3 is CASSSATGRNYGYTF. Written as DNA, the CDR3 is TGCGCCAGCAGCTCAGCGACGGGCCGTAACTATGGCTACACCTTC. Drawing the rest from reference TRBV5-1 and TRBJ1-2, the complete variable domain is KAGVTQTPRYLIKTRGQQVTLSCSPISGHRSVSWYQQTPGQGLQFLFEYFSETQRNKGNFPGRFSGRQFSNSRSEMNVSTLELGDSALYLCASSSATGRNYGYTFGSGTRLTVV.

This clonotype was counted at least ten times. This CDR3 is CSATLDRDETQYF. In nucleotides, the CDR3 is TGCAGTGCTACTCTCGACAGGGACGAGACCCAGTACTTC. The genes are TRBV20-1 and TRBJ2-5, with TRBD1 matching 7 bases. Trimming took 4 bases from V and 5 from J; bases not matched to a gene: 7. Germline V gene data show CDR1 as DFQATT and CDR2 as SNEGSKA (reference sequence). The length of the CDR3 is 13 residues.

A word on this clonotype: One base away lies a much larger clone, so this may be a sequencing read error. The chain has TRBV6-5 and TRBJ2-7; D unresolved. The V gene's germline CDR1 is MNHEY and CDR2 SVGAGI. The CDR3 is 13 residues long. This CDR3 reads CASSNSGNPSVYF. In DNA form, the CDR3 reads TGTGCCAGCAGTAACTCTGGAAACCCGAGCGTGTACTTC.

V is TRBV6-1 and J is TRBJ1-4, with 7 bases matching TRBD1. V lost 6 bases, J lost 5 bases, and 9 bases stayed unmatched. The germline V gene has CDR1 MNHNS and CDR2 SASEGT. The CDR3 contains 15 residues. This chain's CDR3 is CASRPAGTANEKLFF. CDR3 in DNA: TGTGCCAGCAGACCAGCCGGGACAGCCAATGAAAAACTGTTTTTT.

This clonotype occurred many times. V usage is TRBV7-2 and J usage is TRBJ1-2; D uncertain. This CDR3 is built from 14 residues. The V end was cut by 2 bases, the J end by 4 bases, with 11 bases between. Germline V gene sequence: CDR1 SGHTA, CDR2 FQGNSA. The CDR3 reads CASSLREGSYGYTF. The CDR3 DNA sequence: TGTGCCAGCAGCTTAAGGGAAGGATCCTATGGCTACACCTTC.